One T cell receptor (beta chain) is described in this entry. Source study methods: Estimated nucleated cell counts came from reference gene primer amplification. Some clones are missing from TCRdb's copy, which holds only in-frame ones; the method was immunoSEQ multiplex PCR. The V and J calls and the clone size are those of that table, but D and trimming were determined from the DNA. This sample yields more than 200,000 clones, of which 87% are seen a single time; just under 6.5% belongs to the top ten. This specimen comes from a study of blood T cell repertoires in COVID-19. Across the study: Acute and convalescent COVID-19 specimens originated in the United States, Italy and Spain. Nucleic acid was either cDNA or gDNA, and it came from T cells, B-cell-depleted T cells, or PBMCs.

V shed 5 bases and J shed 3 bases, with 11 bases lying between them. The germline gives CDR1 MNHEY, CDR2 SMNVEV (reference sequence). CDR3 length equals 14 residues. The rearrangement uses TRBV27 and TRBJ1-5; TRBD1 is a possible D gene (5 bases). The source is a woman aged 25 to 39 with acute COVID-19. Sequencing was done on a sample of PBMCs or T cells enriched from blood (not recorded which). CDR3 in amino acids: CASSTRQPNQPQHF. The CDR3 DNA sequence: TGTGCCAGCAGTACACGACAGCCCAATCAGCCCCAGCATTTT.